Listed below are T cell receptor beta chains from one sample, sequenced in a study of patients and donors after allogeneic stem cell transplantation. TCRdb passed the RT-PCR reads through MiXCR, listing each CDR3 protein once. The data show roughly 960,000 distinct CDR3 sequences, with more than 15% seen just once and approximately 5.9% held by the top ten. The material sequenced was blood, either unsorted or a sorted T cell fraction (not recorded which). All receptors come from a human donor who was either an allogeneic HSCT recipient or a stem cell or donor lymphocyte infusion donor (not recorded which). It is not recorded whose cells these are; they may come from a transplant donor. Each CDR3 is given with its conserved first and last residue. D genes are given only for firm matches. Clone size is stated in some rows and not others, as once, few, many or a class when expanded.

j_call: TRBJ1-1
d_call: NA
clone_size: NA
v_call: TRBV6-5
cdr3_aa: CASSYPSRLDKAFF
cdr3_nt: TGTGCCAGCAGTTACCCGTCCCGACTAGACAAAGCTTTCTTT

j_call: TRBJ1-2
d_call: NA
clone_size: NA
v_call: TRBV5-1
cdr3_aa: CASSREGVQNYGYTF
cdr3_nt: TGCGCCAGCAGCAGGGAAGGGGTCCAGAACTATGGCTACACCTTC

j_call: TRBJ1-2
d_call: TRBD1
clone_size: few
v_call: TRBV24-1
cdr3_aa: CATSDPRGETYGYTF
cdr3_nt: TGTGCCACCAGTGACCCCAGGGGGGAAACTTATGGCTACACCTTC

j_call: TRBJ1-2
d_call: NA
clone_size: few
v_call: TRBV29-1
cdr3_aa: CSVEVGTYGYTF
cdr3_nt: TGCAGCGTTGAAGTGGGAACCTATGGCTACACCTTC

j_call: TRBJ2-6
d_call: NA
clone_size: NA
v_call: TRBV5-1
cdr3_aa: CASSLGPLGANVLTF
cdr3_nt: TGCGCCAGCAGCTTGGGTCCGTTGGGGGCCAACGTCCTGACTTTC

j_call: TRBJ2-3
d_call: NA
clone_size: few
v_call: TRBV24-1
cdr3_aa: CATRGAATDTQYF
cdr3_nt: TGTGCCACCAGGGGTGCGGCCACAGATACGCAGTATTTT

j_call: TRBJ2-2
d_call: TRBD1
clone_size: few
v_call: TRBV10-3
cdr3_aa: CATDRAGTGELFF
cdr3_nt: TGTGCCACCGACAGGGCGGGCACCGGGGAGCTGTTTTTT

j_call: TRBJ2-7
d_call: NA
clone_size: few
v_call: TRBV20-1
cdr3_aa: CSASDVNSYEQYF
cdr3_nt: TGCAGTGCTTCGGACGTTAACTCCTACGAGCAGTACTTC

j_call: TRBJ1-3
d_call: NA
clone_size: many
v_call: TRBV20-1
cdr3_aa: CSARGQGGNTIYF
cdr3_nt: TGCAGTGCTAGGGGGCAGGGTGGAAACACCATATATTTT

j_call: TRBJ2-5
d_call: NA
clone_size: few
v_call: TRBV20-1
cdr3_aa: CSANEDMGETQYF
cdr3_nt: TGCAGTGCTAACGAGGACATGGGAGAGACCCAGTACTTC

j_call: TRBJ2-5
d_call: NA
clone_size: NA
v_call: TRBV12-3/TRBV12-4
cdr3_aa: CASSQNYQETQYF
cdr3_nt: TGTGCCAGCAGTCAAAATTATCAAGAGACCCAGTACTTC

j_call: TRBJ2-3
d_call: TRBD2
clone_size: NA
v_call: TRBV2
cdr3_aa: CASRLTGTSHTDTQYF
cdr3_nt: TGTGCCAGCAGGTTGACCGGGACTAGCCATACAGATACGCAGTATTTT

j_call: TRBJ1-3
d_call: NA
clone_size: few
v_call: TRBV6-4
cdr3_aa: CARLPHPGNTIYF
cdr3_nt: TGTGCCAGACTTCCACACCCTGGAAACACCATATATTTT

j_call: TRBJ1-4
d_call: NA
clone_size: few
v_call: TRBV12-3/TRBV12-4
cdr3_aa: CASSLTVGEKLFF
cdr3_nt: TGTGCCAGCAGTTTAACAGTGGGTGAAAAACTGTTTTTT

j_call: TRBJ2-7
d_call: NA
clone_size: NA
v_call: TRBV5-1
cdr3_aa: CASSWDHLAGEQYF
cdr3_nt: TGCGCCAGCAGCTGGGACCACCTTGCTGGGGAGCAGTACTTC

j_call: TRBJ2-7
d_call: NA
clone_size: NA
v_call: TRBV6-1
cdr3_aa: CASSAPPYEQYF
cdr3_nt: TGTGCCAGCAGTGCCCCTCCCTACGAGCAGTACTTC

j_call: TRBJ1-2
d_call: NA
clone_size: few
v_call: TRBV4-3
cdr3_aa: CASSQATAGTSEGYTF
cdr3_nt: TGCGCCAGCAGCCAAGCCACAGCCGGCACATCTGAAGGCTACACCTTC

j_call: TRBJ1-4
d_call: NA
clone_size: NA
v_call: TRBV6-1
cdr3_aa: CASSEARDWGEKLFF
cdr3_nt: TGTGCCAGCAGTGAAGCCAGGGACTGGGGTGAAAAACTGTTTTTT

j_call: TRBJ2-4
d_call: NA
clone_size: NA
v_call: TRBV7-2
cdr3_aa: CASSLNTGLAKNIQYF
cdr3_nt: TGTGCCAGCAGCTTAAACACAGGTCTAGCCAAAAACATTCAGTACTTC

j_call: TRBJ1-5
d_call: TRBD1
clone_size: NA
v_call: TRBV5-1
cdr3_aa: CASSYCRDSLSQPQHF
cdr3_nt: TGCGCCAGCAGCTACTGCCGGGACAGTCTTAGTCAGCCCCAGCATTTT

j_call: TRBJ2-5
d_call: TRBD1
clone_size: few
v_call: TRBV20-1
cdr3_aa: CSADIRGPRTETQYF
cdr3_nt: TGCAGTGCGGATATCAGGGGGCCGAGGACAGAGACCCAGTACTTC

j_call: TRBJ2-7
d_call: TRBD2
clone_size: few
v_call: TRBV10-3
cdr3_aa: CAISDSAGVLEQYF
cdr3_nt: TGTGCCATCAGTGACTCAGCGGGAGTCCTCGAGCAGTACTTC

j_call: TRBJ1-3
d_call: NA
clone_size: NA
v_call: TRBV6-1
cdr3_aa: CASRLRTGNTIYF
cdr3_nt: TGTGCCAGCAGATTGAGGACTGGAAACACCATATATTTT

j_call: TRBJ2-1
d_call: NA
clone_size: many
v_call: TRBV12-3/TRBV12-4
cdr3_aa: CASIQGLDNEQFF
cdr3_nt: TGTGCCAGCATCCAGGGATTAGACAATGAGCAGTTCTTC

j_call: TRBJ2-7
d_call: NA
clone_size: NA
v_call: TRBV4-3
cdr3_aa: CASSPNGGGGPYEQYF
cdr3_nt: TGCGCCAGCAGCCCTAACGGAGGGGGGGGCCCCTACGAGCAGTACTTC

j_call: TRBJ2-3
d_call: NA
clone_size: NA
v_call: TRBV6-5
cdr3_aa: CASSYSMGQIGTDTQYF
cdr3_nt: TGTGCCAGCAGTTACTCGATGGGGCAAATCGGGACAGATACGCAGTATTTT

j_call: TRBJ1-1
d_call: NA
clone_size: NA
v_call: TRBV18
cdr3_aa: CASSPLSRDTEAFF
cdr3_nt: TGTGCCAGCTCACCACTCTCCAGGGACACTGAAGCTTTCTTT

j_call: TRBJ2-1
d_call: TRBD2
clone_size: few
v_call: TRBV13
cdr3_aa: CASSLRGGTSEHEQFF
cdr3_nt: TGTGCCAGCAGCTTAAGGGGGGGGACTAGTGAGCATGAGCAGTTCTTC

j_call: TRBJ2-4
d_call: NA
clone_size: few
v_call: TRBV20-1
cdr3_aa: CSASLGGVGLAKNIQYF
cdr3_nt: TGCAGTGCTAGTCTGGGGGGCGTCGGGCTAGCCAAAAACATTCAGTACTTC

j_call: TRBJ1-3
d_call: TRBD1
clone_size: few
v_call: TRBV4-1
cdr3_aa: CASSPRQGITGNTIYF
cdr3_nt: TGCGCCAGCAGCCCCCGACAGGGGATCACTGGAAACACCATATATTTT

j_call: TRBJ2-1
d_call: NA
clone_size: NA
v_call: TRBV5-5
cdr3_aa: CASTSSIVSNEQFF
cdr3_nt: TGTGCCAGCACCTCATCTATCGTGAGCAATGAGCAGTTCTTC

j_call: TRBJ2-4
d_call: NA
clone_size: NA
v_call: TRBV5-1
cdr3_aa: CASSLGRENGAKNIQYF
cdr3_nt: TGCGCCAGCAGCTTGGGTCGCGAGAACGGAGCCAAAAACATTCAGTACTTC

j_call: TRBJ1-5
d_call: TRBD1
clone_size: few
v_call: TRBV12-3/TRBV12-4
cdr3_aa: CASSPRGTGGGNQPQHF
cdr3_nt: TGTGCCAGCAGTCCCCGGGGGACAGGGGGCGGGAATCAGCCCCAGCATTTT

j_call: TRBJ2-2
d_call: TRBD2
clone_size: NA
v_call: TRBV9
cdr3_aa: CASSATRTSGSVFGGELFF
cdr3_nt: TGTGCCAGCAGCGCCACAAGGACTAGCGGGAGCGTTTTCGGCGGGGAGCTGTTTTTT

j_call: TRBJ2-7
d_call: NA
clone_size: few
v_call: TRBV6-2/TRBV6-3
cdr3_aa: CASRNPSGLFYEQYF
cdr3_nt: TGTGCCAGCAGGAACCCCTCCGGACTCTTCTACGAGCAGTACTTC

j_call: TRBJ2-7
d_call: TRBD1
clone_size: NA
v_call: TRBV6-5
cdr3_aa: CASSYRTGSSFEQYF
cdr3_nt: TGTGCCAGCAGTTACCGGACAGGGAGCAGCTTTGAGCAGTACTTC

j_call: TRBJ2-5
d_call: TRBD2
clone_size: NA
v_call: TRBV6-1
cdr3_aa: CASSRGGFGETQYF
cdr3_nt: TGTGCCAGCAGCCGCGGGGGGTTCGGGGAGACCCAGTACTTC

j_call: TRBJ2-3
d_call: NA
clone_size: NA
v_call: TRBV7-2
cdr3_aa: CASSLGKSFLTDTQYF
cdr3_nt: TGTGCCAGCAGCTTAGGGAAAAGTTTTCTCACAGATACGCAGTATTTT

j_call: TRBJ2-4
d_call: NA
clone_size: few
v_call: TRBV12-3/TRBV12-4
cdr3_aa: CASTPGVYVAKNIQYF
cdr3_nt: TGTGCCAGCACCCCCGGGGTGTACGTAGCCAAAAACATTCAGTACTTC

j_call: TRBJ2-3
d_call: TRBD1
clone_size: NA
v_call: TRBV20-1
cdr3_aa: CSARDLAGGVDTQYF
cdr3_nt: TGCAGTGCTAGAGATTTAGCAGGGGGCGTAGATACGCAGTATTTT

j_call: TRBJ1-1
d_call: NA
clone_size: NA
v_call: TRBV6-5
cdr3_aa: CASGGRATEAFF
cdr3_nt: TGTGCCAGCGGAGGAAGAGCAACTGAAGCTTTCTTT

j_call: TRBJ1-6
d_call: NA
clone_size: NA
v_call: TRBV3-1
cdr3_aa: CASSQDRAGANSPLHF
cdr3_nt: TGTGCCAGCAGCCAAGATCGAGCAGGGGCGAATTCACCCCTCCACTTT